This T cell receptor beta chain originates from a study of T cell clones after liver transplantation. Study-wide context: TCRbeta sequencing after a pre-transplant mixed lymphocyte reaction identified graft-donor-reactive clones, later tracked in post-transplant blood.

The CDR3 length is 16 residues. V dropped 0 bases and J dropped 2; count of bases not matched to a gene: 2. Germline CDR1 MGHRA, CDR2 YSYEKL. Sequencing used immunoSEQ multiplex PCR; TCRdb keeps in-frame clones, though not all of them. The sample consists of approximately 18,000 clones, 85% to 90% of them appearing once. The chain couples TRBV4-1 to TRBJ2-1, with 9 nucleotides matching TRBD1. The specimen was CD8+ T cells from blood, collected 45 to 47 months after liver transplant. This TCR was recovered from a human patient who received a liver transplant. Some T cells could come from the graft donor. The CDR3 protein is CASSQEGQGAYNEQFF. DNA for the CDR3: TGCGCCAGCAGCCAAGAGGGACAGGGAGCCTACAATGAGCAGTTCTTC.